These 22 T cell receptor beta chains share one sample of origin, sequenced in a study of shared clonotypes between healthy human individuals. The data were produced by immunoSEQ multiplex PCR, yet TCRdb's version contains in-frame clones alone and is incomplete. The table has 2 million or so clones, 85% to 95% seen once. Sequenced: naive CD4+ T cells sorted from blood. Subset indicated: CD45RA+ positively selected. These receptors originate from a man aged 18 to 35 in good health.

The chain carries TRBV4-1 and TRBJ1-2; 9 bases match TRBD1. J was trimmed by 9 bases and V by 1 base; bases with no gene match: 6. CDR1 is MGHRA and CDR2 is YSYEKL in the germline V gene. The CDR3 is 14 residues long. The CDR3 here is CASSQGRDRVRYTF. In DNA, the CDR3 is TGCGCCAGCAGCCAAGGTCGGGACAGGGTTCGCTACACCTTC.

This sequence joins TRBV19 and TRBJ2-5, with a tentative D call TRBD1 (6 bases). The CDR3 has 17 residues. Germline assignment: CDR1 LNHDA and CDR2 SQIVND (reference sequence). V lost 0 bases and J 4 bases, leaving 18 bases between the germline ends. CDR3 sequence (DNA): TGTGCCAGTAGTATAGAGATTGGGGGCACGAAACGAGAGACCCAGTACTTC. The encoded protein is CASSIEIGGTKRETQYF.

The rearrangement joins TRBV5-8 to TRBJ1-2; 7 bases are a match to TRBD1. CDR1 and CDR2 (germline): SGHTS, YDEGEE. The CDR3 is 15 residues long. The V segment lost 4 bases and the J segment 4 bases; nucleotides outside the gene matches: 10. In DNA form, the CDR3 reads TGTGCCAGCAGCCCCGAACAGGGGTTGGGCTATGGCTACACCTTC. Translated: CASSPEQGLGYGYTF.

The rearrangement links TRBV30 to TRBJ2-7; 8 bases agree with TRBD2. V lost 2 bases and J lost 3; bases outside the gene matches: 15. This CDR3 has 17 residues. Germline assignment: CDR1 GTSNPN and CDR2 SVGIG (reference sequence). CDR3 nucleotide sequence: TGTGCCTGGAGTTCCCCTCTAAGCGGGAGTGTGGGCTACGAGCAGTACTTC. This codes for CAWSSPLSGSVGYEQYF. The full variable domain, in which reference TRBV30 and TRBJ2-7 provide the parts outside the CDR3, is SQTIHQWPATLVQPVGSPLSLECTVEGTSNPNLYWYRQAAGRGLQLLFYSVGIGQISSEVPQNLSASRPQDRQFILSSKKLLLSDSGFYLCAWSSPLSGSVGYEQYFGPGTRLTVT.

V usage is TRBV19 and J usage is TRBJ1-6; TRBD1 might be the D (6 bases). The CDR3 has 14 residues. Germline lookup yields CDR1 LNHDA and CDR2 SQIVND (reference sequence). Trimming stripped 2 bases from V and 10 bases from J, with 12 bases between. CDR3 DNA sequence: TGTGCCAGTAGTATAAGGGGGGTTGGATCACCCCTCCACTTT. Protein sequence: CASSIRGVGSPLHF.

The rearrangement joins TRBV6-6 to TRBJ2-7, with 10 bases fitting TRBD2. Unmatched junction bases numbered 6, after V lost 4 bases and J lost 3 bases. The CDR3 is 15 amino acids. CDR1 is MNHNY, CDR2 SVGAGI, per germline (reference sequence). This CDR3 reads CASSSWTSGNYEQYF. CDR3 DNA sequence: TGTGCCAGCAGTTCCTGGACTAGCGGAAACTACGAGCAGTACTTC.

The rearrangement uses TRBV18 and TRBJ2-2; D remains ambiguous. Per germline, CDR1 KGHSH and CDR2 LQKENI. There are 16 residues in the CDR3. Trimming took 4 bases from V and 3 from J, leaving 15 bases between them. CDR3 nucleotides: TGTGCCAGCTCACTTCTCACCGCATTAGACACCGGGGAGCTGTTTTTT. The encoded protein is CASSLLTALDTGELFF.

J is TRBJ2-7 and V is TRBV5-4, with D maybe TRBD1 (5 bases). Trimming removed 0 bases at V and 3 bases at J, with 13 bases between. This CDR3 region has 15 residues. The germline V gene has CDR1 SGHNT and CDR2 YYREEE (reference sequence). The CDR3 loop is CASSLEVSGLYEQYF. The CDR3 coding sequence is TGTGCCAGCAGCTTGGAAGTTTCAGGGCTCTACGAGCAGTACTTC.

This clone was counted a single time. The chain couples TRBV18 to TRBJ2-1; D is undetermined. V dropped 1 base and J dropped 4 bases, with 11 bases sitting between them. The CDR3 is 15 residues long. Per the germline V gene, CDR1 is KGHSH and CDR2 is LQKENI. CDR3 in amino acids: CASSPLSSVYNEQFF. In DNA, the CDR3 is TGTGCCAGCTCACCACTCTCCTCTGTTTACAATGAGCAGTTCTTC. Full variable domain (remainder filled in from reference TRBV18 and TRBJ2-1): NAGVMQNPRHLVRRRGQEARLRCSPMKGHSHVYWYRQLPEEGLKFMVYLQKENIIDESGMPKERFSAEFPKEGPSILRIQQVVRGDSAAYFCASSPLSSVYNEQFFGPGTRLTVL.

The chain couples TRBV28 to TRBJ2-7, with D possibly matching TRBD1 (6 bases). The CDR3 length is 15 residues. Looked up from germline, CDR1 is MDHEN and CDR2 is SYDVKM. Deletions cut 3 bases from V and 3 bases from J, with 15 bases between. CDR3 DNA sequence: TGTGCCAGCAGTTTTGTTGGGACAACCGTCTACGAGCAGTACTTC. Translating it yields CASSFVGTTVYEQYF.

This rearrangement joins TRBV7-2 to TRBJ2-7; D uncertain. There are 14 residues in the CDR3. CDR1 and CDR2 from the germline V gene are SGHTA and FQGNSA. V lost 5 bases and J 5 bases, leaving 16 bases between the germline ends. The CDR3 nucleotides are TGTGCCAGCAGCGCCCAGCTTCTCCCCAACGAGCAGTACTTC. Amino acid sequence: CASSAQLLPNEQYF. The variable domain in full, completed from reference TRBV7-2 and TRBJ2-7, reads GAGVSQSPSNKVTEKGKDVELRCDPISGHTALYWYRQSLGQGLEFLIYFQGNSAPDKSGLPSDRFSAERTGGSVSTLTIQRTQQEDSAVYLCASSAQLLPNEQYFGPGTRLTVT.

The chain joins TRBV11-2 to TRBJ2-7, with D perhaps matching TRBD1 (5 bases). The CDR3 contains 13 residues. The V and J ends lost 4 bases and 4 bases respectively, with 11 bases between them. Germline loops: CDR1 SGHAT, CDR2 FQNNGV. The CDR3 loop reads CASSSRQRYEQYF. The CDR3 DNA follows: TGTGCCAGCAGCTCTCGACAGCGATACGAGCAGTACTTC.

The chain employs TRBV2 and TRBJ2-7, with 10 bases that match TRBD1. The germline CDR1 and CDR2 sequences are SNHLY and FYNNEI. V trimming: 5 bases; J trimming: 4 bases; junction bases outside the gene matches: 5. The CDR3 loop spans 14 amino acids. The CDR3 region is CASSIRDRGYEQYF. CDR3 bases: TGTGCCAGCAGTATCCGGGACAGGGGTTACGAGCAGTACTTC.

V and J are TRBV18 and TRBJ1-2, with 11 positions matching TRBD1. Trimming removed 5 bases from V and 3 bases from J; junction bases left unmatched: 5. The CDR3 is made up of 15 amino acids. The germline V gene has CDR1 KGHSH and CDR2 LQKENI. The CDR3 DNA is TGTGCCAGCTCAGCCCGGACAGGGGGCGACTATGGCTACACCTTC. It is translated as CASSARTGGDYGYTF.

This clone was seen once. The gene calls are TRBV11-2 and TRBJ1-3, with 7 nucleotides matching TRBD1. Germline-derived CDR1 and CDR2 are SGHAT and FQNNGV. The V segment lost 7 bases and the J segment 3 bases; nucleotides outside the gene matches: 9. The CDR3 totals 15 residues. CDR3 nucleotide sequence: TGTGCCAGCACCCTCGACAGGGTACTTGGAAACACCATATATTTT. Its translation: CASTLDRVLGNTIYF. Complete variable domain (other parts from reference TRBV11-2 and TRBJ1-3): EAGVAQSPRYKIIEKRQSVAFWCNPISGHATLYWYQQILGQGPKLLIQFQNNGVVDDSQLPKDRFSAERLKGVDSTLKIQPAKLEDSAVYLCASTLDRVLGNTIYFGEGSWLTVV.

The chain couples TRBV4-3 to TRBJ1-1; the D is unclear. The CDR3 is 14 residues long. In germline, CDR1 is LGHNA, CDR2 YSLEER. Deletions cut 0 bases from V and 4 bases from J, with 9 bases between. The CDR3 region has the DNA TGCGCCAGCAGCCAAGATAGAGGGAGCACTGAAGCTTTCTTT. Its protein is CASSQDRGSTEAFF.

The gene calls are TRBV19 and TRBJ2-7; 10 nucleotides agree with TRBD1. The CDR3 is 16 residues long. J was trimmed by 2 bases and V by 3 bases; bases with no gene match: 7. From germline, CDR1 is LNHDA and CDR2 SQIVND (reference sequence). The CDR3 sequence is CASSIRDRGPTYEQYF. The CDR3 DNA is TGTGCCAGTAGTATCCGGGACAGGGGACCTACCTACGAGCAGTACTTC.

V is TRBV10-3 and J is TRBJ2-1; TRBD2 matches at 7 bases. In germline, CDR1 is ENHRY, CDR2 SYGVKD. The CDR3 extends over 11 amino acids. The V segment lost 6 bases and the J segment 10 bases; nucleotides outside the gene matches: 3. The CDR3 region has the DNA TGTGCCATCAGCGCGGGAGAGGAGCAGTTCTTC. This codes for CAISAGEEQFF.

The CDR3 DNA follows: TGTGCCAGCAGCTTAGAGGGGACTAGCGGGAGAGTATCCTACAATGAGCAGTTCTTC. Its translation: CASSLEGTSGRVSYNEQFF. J is TRBJ2-1 and V is TRBV11-2; 14 nucleotides match TRBD2. J gave up 1 base and V 0 bases, and 5 bases lay outside the gene matches. The CDR3 loop spans 19 amino acids. Germline CDR1 is SGHAT and CDR2 is FQNNGV.

The V call is TRBV7-9, the J call TRBJ1-1; TRBD1 is a possible D gene (6 bases). The CDR3 totals 14 residues. Germline CDR1 reads SEHNR; CDR2 reads FQNEAQ (reference sequence). Trimming took 3 bases from V and 3 from J, leaving 11 bases between them. CDR3 in amino acids: CASSFQGRDTEAFF. CDR3 DNA sequence: TGTGCCAGCAGCTTCCAGGGGAGGGACACTGAAGCTTTCTTT.

The chain recombines TRBV30 with TRBJ1-2; TRBD1 matches at 8 bases. V lost 2 bases and J lost 5; bases outside the gene matches: 13. Germline V gene data show CDR1 as GTSNPN and CDR2 as SVGIG (reference sequence). The CDR3 loop spans 16 amino acids. The CDR3 nucleotides read TGTGCCTGGAGTCCTACTTGGGACAGGCGGGGATATGGCTACACCTTC. Translation gives CAWSPTWDRRGYGYTF. The entire variable domain, with the rest obtained from reference TRBV30 and TRBJ1-2, is as follows: SQTIHQWPATLVQPVGSPLSLECTVEGTSNPNLYWYRQAAGRGLQLLFYSVGIGQISSEVPQNLSASRPQDRQFILSSKKLLLSDSGFYLCAWSPTWDRRGYGYTFGSGTRLTVV.

J is TRBJ1-2 and V is TRBV30, with 10 nucleotides matching TRBD1. The CDR3 length is 14 residues. V was pared by 1 base and J by 3 bases, with 2 bases of the junction left unmatched. Germline values: CDR1 GTSNPN, CDR2 SVGIG (reference sequence). The CDR3 DNA reads TGTGCCTGGAGTGCGGGACAGGGGTACTATGGCTACACCTTC. Protein: CAWSAGQGYYGYTF.